This T cell receptor (beta chain) was captured in a study of multiple sclerosis patients with progressive multifocal leukoencephalopathy. The data were produced by immunoSEQ multiplex PCR, yet TCRdb's version contains in-frame clones alone and is incomplete. The table records about 30,000 clones, around 92% of them present only once. Time point: around six months of natalizumab therapy. The CDR3 loop spans 16 amino acids. Trimming took 5 bases from V and 1 from J; bases not matched to a gene: 7. Germline V gene sequence: CDR1 MDHEN, CDR2 SYDVKM. The chain carries TRBV28 and TRBJ2-2, with 7 bases matching TRBD2. The sample consisted of PBMCs, taken from a patient treated with natalizumab. This TCR came from a human donor with multiple sclerosis. CDR3: CASSPGGRENTGELFF. The DNA for the CDR3 is TGTGCCAGCAGTCCGGGGGGACGGGAGAACACCGGGGAGCTGTTTTTT.